This TCR beta chain was sequenced in a study of T cells in Graves' hyperthyroidism and ophthalmopathy. This clonotype was recorded a few times. Germline CDR1 and CDR2: LNHDA and SQIVND (reference sequence). V was shortened by 1 base and J by 7 bases, with 8 bases between the two germline ends. The CDR3 length is 13 residues. RNA transcripts served as the template for amplifying TCR beta CDR3 regions. The HTBI primer set served for first-round RT-PCR of the TCR CDR3. MiXCR, run by TCRdb on the multiplex PCR reads, gives a single entry per CDR3 protein. The sample gives under 350,000 distinct CDR3 sequences, about 15% of which show up once; roughly 53% is in the top ten.

V is TRBV19 and J is TRBJ1-5; D is unclear. Sequencing input: blood. This receptor was identified in a woman aged 55-69 years with Graves' ophthalmopathy. The CDR3 region is CASSIGTRQPQHF. The CDR3 coding sequence is TGTGCCAGTAGTATAGGGACGAGGCAGCCCCAGCATTTT.